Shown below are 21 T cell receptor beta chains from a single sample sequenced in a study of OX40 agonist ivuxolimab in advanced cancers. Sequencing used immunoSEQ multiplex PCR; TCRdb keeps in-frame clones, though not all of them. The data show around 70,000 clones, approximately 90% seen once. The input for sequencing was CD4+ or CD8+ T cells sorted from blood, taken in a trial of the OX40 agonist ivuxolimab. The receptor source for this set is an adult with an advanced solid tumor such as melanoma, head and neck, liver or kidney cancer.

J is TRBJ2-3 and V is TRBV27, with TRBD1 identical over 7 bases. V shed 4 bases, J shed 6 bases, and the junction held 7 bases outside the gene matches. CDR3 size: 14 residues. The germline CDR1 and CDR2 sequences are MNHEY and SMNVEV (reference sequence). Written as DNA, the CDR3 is TGTGCCAGCAGTTCCGGGACCAGGGGGGATACGCAGTATTTT. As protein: CASSSGTRGDTQYF.

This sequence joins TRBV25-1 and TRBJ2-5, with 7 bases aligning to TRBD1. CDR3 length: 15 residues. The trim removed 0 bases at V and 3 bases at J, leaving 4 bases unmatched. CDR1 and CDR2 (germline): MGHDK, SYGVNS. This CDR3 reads CASSEYRGGEETQYF. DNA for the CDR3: TGTGCCAGCAGTGAATATCGAGGGGGCGAAGAGACCCAGTACTTC.

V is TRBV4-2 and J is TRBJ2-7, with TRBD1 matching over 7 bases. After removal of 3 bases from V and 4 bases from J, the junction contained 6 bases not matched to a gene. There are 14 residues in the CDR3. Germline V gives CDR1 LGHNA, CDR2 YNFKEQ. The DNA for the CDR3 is TGTGCCAGCAGCCAGACGACAGGGTCGTACGAGCAGTACTTC. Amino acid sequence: CASSQTTGSYEQYF.

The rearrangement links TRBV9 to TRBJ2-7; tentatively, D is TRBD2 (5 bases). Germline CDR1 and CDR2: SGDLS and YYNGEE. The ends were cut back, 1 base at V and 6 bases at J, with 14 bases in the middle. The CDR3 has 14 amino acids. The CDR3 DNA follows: TGTGCCAGCAGCGTACAGAGCCTCGGAGGCGAGCAGTACTTC. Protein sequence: CASSVQSLGGEQYF.

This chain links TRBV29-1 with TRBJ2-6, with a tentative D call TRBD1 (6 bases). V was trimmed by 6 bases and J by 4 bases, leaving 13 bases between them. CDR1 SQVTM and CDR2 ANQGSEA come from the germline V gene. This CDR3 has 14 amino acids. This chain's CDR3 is CSVRTGLGANVLTF. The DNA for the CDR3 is TGCAGCGTGCGTACAGGGCTGGGGGCCAACGTCCTGACTTTC.

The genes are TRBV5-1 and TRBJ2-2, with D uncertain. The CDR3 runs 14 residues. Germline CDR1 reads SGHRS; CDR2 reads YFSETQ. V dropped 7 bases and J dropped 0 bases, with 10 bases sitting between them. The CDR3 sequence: CASRRGTNTGELFF. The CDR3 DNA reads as TGCGCCAGCCGGCGCGGCACGAACACCGGGGAGCTGTTTTTT. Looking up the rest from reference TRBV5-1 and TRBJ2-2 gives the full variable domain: KAGVTQTPRYLIKTRGQQVTLSCSPISGHRSVSWYQQTPGQGLQFLFEYFSETQRNKGNFPGRFSGRQFSNSRSEMNVSTLELGDSALYLCASRRGTNTGELFFGEGSRLTVL.

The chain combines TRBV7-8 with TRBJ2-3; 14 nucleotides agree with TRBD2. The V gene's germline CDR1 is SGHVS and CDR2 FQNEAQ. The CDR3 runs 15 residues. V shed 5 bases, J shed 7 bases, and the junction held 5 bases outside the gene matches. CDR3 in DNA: TGTGCCAGCAGCATGGGACTAGCGGGGGCCAATACGCAGTATTTT. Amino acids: CASSMGLAGANTQYF. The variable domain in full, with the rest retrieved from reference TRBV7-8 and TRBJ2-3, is GAGVSQSPRYKVAKRGQDVALRCDPISGHVSLFWYQQALGQGPEFLTYFQNEAQLDKSGLPSDRFFAERPEGSVSTLKIQRTQQEDSAVYLCASSMGLAGANTQYFGPGTRLTVL.

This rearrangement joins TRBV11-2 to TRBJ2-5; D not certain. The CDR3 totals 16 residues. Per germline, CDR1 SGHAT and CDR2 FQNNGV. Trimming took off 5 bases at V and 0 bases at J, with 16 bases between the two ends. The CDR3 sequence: CASSPGPNPHQETQYF. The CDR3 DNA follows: TGTGCCAGCAGCCCTGGACCCAACCCCCACCAAGAGACCCAGTACTTC.

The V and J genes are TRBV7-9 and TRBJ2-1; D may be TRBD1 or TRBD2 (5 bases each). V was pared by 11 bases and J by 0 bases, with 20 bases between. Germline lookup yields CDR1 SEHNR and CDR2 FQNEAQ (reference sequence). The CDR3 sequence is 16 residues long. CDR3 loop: CAVAGTLDSSYNEQFF. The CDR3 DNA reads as TGTGCCGTTGCCGGGACCTTAGACAGCTCCTACAATGAGCAGTTCTTC.

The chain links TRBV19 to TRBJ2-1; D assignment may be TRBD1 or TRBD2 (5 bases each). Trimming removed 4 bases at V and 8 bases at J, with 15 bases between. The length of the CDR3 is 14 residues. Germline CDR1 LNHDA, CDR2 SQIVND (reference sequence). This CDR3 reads CASSNRVGVDEQFF. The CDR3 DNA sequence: TGTGCCAGTAGTAATAGGGTGGGGGTCGATGAGCAGTTCTTC.

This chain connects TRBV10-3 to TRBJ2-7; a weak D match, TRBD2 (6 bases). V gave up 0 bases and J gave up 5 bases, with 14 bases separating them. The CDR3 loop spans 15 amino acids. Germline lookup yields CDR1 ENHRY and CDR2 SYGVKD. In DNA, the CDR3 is TGTGCCATCAGTGAGTCGGCGGGGAATAGAAACGAGCAGTACTTC. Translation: CAISESAGNRNEQYF.

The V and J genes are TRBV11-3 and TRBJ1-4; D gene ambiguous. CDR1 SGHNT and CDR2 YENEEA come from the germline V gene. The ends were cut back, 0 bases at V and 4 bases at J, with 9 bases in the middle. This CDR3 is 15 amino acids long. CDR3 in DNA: TGTGCCAGCAGCTTAGATCGGACCTATAATGAAAAACTGTTTTTT. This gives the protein CASSLDRTYNEKLFF.

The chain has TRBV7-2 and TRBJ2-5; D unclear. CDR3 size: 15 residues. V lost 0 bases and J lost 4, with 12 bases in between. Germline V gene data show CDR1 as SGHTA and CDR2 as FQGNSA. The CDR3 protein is CASSLAVLERETQYF. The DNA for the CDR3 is TGTGCCAGCAGCTTAGCGGTCCTAGAGAGAGAGACCCAGTACTTC.

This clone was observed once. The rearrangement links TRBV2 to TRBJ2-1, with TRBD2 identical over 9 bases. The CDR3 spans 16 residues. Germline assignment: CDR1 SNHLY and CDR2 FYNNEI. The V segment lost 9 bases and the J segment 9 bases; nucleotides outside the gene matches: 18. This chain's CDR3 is CASQAPAGGPGGEQFF. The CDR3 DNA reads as TGTGCCAGTCAGGCTCCGGCGGGGGGGCCGGGGGGTGAGCAGTTCTTC.

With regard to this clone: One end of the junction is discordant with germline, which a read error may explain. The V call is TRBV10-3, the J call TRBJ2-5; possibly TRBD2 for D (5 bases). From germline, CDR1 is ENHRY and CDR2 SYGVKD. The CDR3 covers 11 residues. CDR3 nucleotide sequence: TGTGCCATCAGTCAAAGCGGTTTCTGGCACTTC. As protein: CAISQSGFWHF.

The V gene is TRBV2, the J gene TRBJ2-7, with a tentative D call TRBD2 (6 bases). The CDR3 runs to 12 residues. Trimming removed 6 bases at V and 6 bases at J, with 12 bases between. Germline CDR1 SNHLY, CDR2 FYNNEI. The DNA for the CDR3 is TGTGCCAGCAGAGGTGCGGAGGGCGAGCAGTACTTC. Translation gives CASRGAEGEQYF.

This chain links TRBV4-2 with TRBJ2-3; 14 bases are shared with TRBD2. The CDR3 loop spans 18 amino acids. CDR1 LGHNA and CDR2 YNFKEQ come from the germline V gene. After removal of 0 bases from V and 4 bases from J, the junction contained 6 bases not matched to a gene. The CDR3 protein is CASSQDPGLAGAADTQYF. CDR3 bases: TGTGCCAGCAGCCAAGATCCGGGACTAGCGGGAGCCGCAGATACGCAGTATTTT.

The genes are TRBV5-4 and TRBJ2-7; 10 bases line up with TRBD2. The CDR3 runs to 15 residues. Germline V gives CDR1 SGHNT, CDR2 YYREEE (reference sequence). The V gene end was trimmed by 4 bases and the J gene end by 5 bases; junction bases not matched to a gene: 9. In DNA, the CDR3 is TGTGCCAGCAGCCGTCCTGGGACTAGCGTTCACGAGCAGTACTTC. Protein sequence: CASSRPGTSVHEQYF.

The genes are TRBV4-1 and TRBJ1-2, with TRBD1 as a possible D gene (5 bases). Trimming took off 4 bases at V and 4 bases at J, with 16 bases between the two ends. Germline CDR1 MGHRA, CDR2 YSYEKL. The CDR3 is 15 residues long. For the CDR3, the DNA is TGCGCCAGCAGCCGTCCCTCTGGCCAGGGCTATGGCTACACCTTC. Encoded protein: CASSRPSGQGYGYTF.

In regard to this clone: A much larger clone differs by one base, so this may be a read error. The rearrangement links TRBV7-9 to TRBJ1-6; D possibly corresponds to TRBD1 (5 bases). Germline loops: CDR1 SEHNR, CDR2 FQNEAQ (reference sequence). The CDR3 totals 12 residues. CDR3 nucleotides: TGTGCCAACAGCTCAGGGACGACACCCCTCCACTTT. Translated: CANSSGTTPLHF.

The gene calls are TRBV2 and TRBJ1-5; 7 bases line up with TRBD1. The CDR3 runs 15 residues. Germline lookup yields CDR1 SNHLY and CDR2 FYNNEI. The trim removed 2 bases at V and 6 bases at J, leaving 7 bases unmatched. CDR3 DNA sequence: TGTGCCAGCAGTGAATTGAGAGGGGGCCGTCAGCCCCAGCATTTT. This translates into CASSELRGGRQPQHF.